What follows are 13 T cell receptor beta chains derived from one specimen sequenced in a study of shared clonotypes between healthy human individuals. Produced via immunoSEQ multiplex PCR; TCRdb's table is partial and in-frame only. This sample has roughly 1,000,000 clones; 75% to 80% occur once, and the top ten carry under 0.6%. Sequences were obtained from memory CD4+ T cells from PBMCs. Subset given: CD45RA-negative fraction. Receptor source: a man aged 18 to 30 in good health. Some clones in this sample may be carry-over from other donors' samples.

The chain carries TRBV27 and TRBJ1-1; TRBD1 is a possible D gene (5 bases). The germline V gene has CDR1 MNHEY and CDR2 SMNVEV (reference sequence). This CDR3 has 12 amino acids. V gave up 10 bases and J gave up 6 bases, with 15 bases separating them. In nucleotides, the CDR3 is TGTGCCACCGCCAGGGTAGGGGCTGAAGCTTTCTTT. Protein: CATARVGAEAFF.

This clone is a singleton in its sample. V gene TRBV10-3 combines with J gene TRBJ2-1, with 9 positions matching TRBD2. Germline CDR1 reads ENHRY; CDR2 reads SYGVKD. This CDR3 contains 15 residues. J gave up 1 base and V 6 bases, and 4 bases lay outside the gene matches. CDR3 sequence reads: CAIRTSGPSYNEQFF. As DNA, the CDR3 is TGTGCCATCAGGACTAGCGGTCCTTCCTACAATGAGCAGTTCTTC.

The CDR3 protein is CAWSSVNSPLHF. The DNA for the CDR3 is TGTGCCTGGAGTTCTGTAAATTCACCCCTCCACTTT. The chain links TRBV30 to TRBJ1-6; D ambiguous. Trimming left V 2 bases short and J 7 bases short, with 6 bases between. This CDR3 has 12 residues. Per germline, CDR1 GTSNPN and CDR2 SVGIG (reference sequence).

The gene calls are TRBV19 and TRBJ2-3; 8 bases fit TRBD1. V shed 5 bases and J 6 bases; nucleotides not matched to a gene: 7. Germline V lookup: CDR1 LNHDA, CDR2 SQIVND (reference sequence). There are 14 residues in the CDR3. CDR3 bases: TGTGCCAGTAGTCCTGACAGGGGAACGGATACGCAGTATTTT. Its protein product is CASSPDRGTDTQYF.

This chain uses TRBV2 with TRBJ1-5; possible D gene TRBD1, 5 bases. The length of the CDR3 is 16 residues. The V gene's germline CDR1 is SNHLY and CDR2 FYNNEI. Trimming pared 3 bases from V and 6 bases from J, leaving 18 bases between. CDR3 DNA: TGTGCCAGCAGTGATAGGAGGGCGTGGGGCAGTCAGCCCCAGCATTTT. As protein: CASSDRRAWGSQPQHF.

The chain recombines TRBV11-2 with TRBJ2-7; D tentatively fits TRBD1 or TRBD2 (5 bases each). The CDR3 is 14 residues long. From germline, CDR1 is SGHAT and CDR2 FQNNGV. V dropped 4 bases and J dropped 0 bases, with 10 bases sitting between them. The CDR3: CASSSGTYSYEQYF. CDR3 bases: TGTGCCAGCAGCTCCGGGACGTACTCCTACGAGCAGTACTTC.

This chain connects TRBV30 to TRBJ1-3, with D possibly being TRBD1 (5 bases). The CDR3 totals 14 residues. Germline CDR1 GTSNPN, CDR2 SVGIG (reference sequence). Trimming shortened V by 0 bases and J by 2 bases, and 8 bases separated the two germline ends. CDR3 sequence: CAWSVPGTGNTIYF. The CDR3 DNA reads TGTGCCTGGAGTGTACCAGGGACTGGAAACACCATATATTTT.

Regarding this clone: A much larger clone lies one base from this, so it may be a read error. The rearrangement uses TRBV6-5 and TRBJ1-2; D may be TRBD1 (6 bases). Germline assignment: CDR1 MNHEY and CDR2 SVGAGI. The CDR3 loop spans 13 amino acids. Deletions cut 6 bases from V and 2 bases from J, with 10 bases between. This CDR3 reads CASRPDRNYGYTF. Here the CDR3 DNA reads TGTGCCAGCAGACCGGACAGAAACTATGGCTACACCTTC.

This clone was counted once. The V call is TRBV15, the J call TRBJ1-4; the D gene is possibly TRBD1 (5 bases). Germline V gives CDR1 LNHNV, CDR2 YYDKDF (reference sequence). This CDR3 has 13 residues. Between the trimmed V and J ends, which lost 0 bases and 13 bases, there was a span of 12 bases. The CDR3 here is CATSRDLLQGLFF. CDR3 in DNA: TGTGCCACCAGCAGAGATCTCTTGCAGGGACTGTTTTTT.

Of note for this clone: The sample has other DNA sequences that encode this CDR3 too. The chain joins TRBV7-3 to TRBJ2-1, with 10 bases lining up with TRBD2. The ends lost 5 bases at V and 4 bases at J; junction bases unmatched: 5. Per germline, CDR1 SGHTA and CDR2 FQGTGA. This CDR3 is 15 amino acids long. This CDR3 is CASSPGLAEYNEQFF. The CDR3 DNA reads TGTGCCAGCAGCCCCGGACTAGCGGAATACAATGAGCAGTTCTTC.

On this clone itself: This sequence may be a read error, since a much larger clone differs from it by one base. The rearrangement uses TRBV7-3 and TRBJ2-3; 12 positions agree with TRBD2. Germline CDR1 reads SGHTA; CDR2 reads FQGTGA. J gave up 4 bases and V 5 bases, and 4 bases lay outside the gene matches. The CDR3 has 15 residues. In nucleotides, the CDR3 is TGTGCCAGCAGCCCGACTAGCGGGAGCCCAGATACGCAGTATTTT. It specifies CASSPTSGSPDTQYF.

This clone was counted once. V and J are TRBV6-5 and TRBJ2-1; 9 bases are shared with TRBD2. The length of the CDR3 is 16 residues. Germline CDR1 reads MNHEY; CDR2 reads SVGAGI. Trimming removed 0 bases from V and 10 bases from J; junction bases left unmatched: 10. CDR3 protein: CASSYSSTSGLGEQFF. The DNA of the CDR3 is TGTGCCAGCAGTTACTCCTCCACTAGCGGGCTTGGCGAGCAGTTCTTC.

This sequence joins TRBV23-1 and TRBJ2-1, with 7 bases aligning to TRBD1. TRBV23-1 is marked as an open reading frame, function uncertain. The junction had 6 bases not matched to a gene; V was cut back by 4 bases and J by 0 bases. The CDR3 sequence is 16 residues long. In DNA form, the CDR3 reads TGCGCCAGCAGTCCACCACAGGGGAGCTCCTACAATGAGCAGTTCTTC. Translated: CASSPPQGSSYNEQFF.